The 25 T cell receptor beta chains presented below share a single source sample, sequenced in a study of cytotoxic CD8 clonotypes in ibrutinib-treated CLL. Clones were read by immunoSEQ multiplex PCR, and TCRdb kept only the in-frame ones, dropping some. The sample carries over 200,000 clones, more than 65% recorded once. This specimen was PBMCs, taken after 12 months of ibrutinib treatment. These receptors all come from a human donor with chronic lymphocytic leukemia.

This chain connects TRBV6-5 to TRBJ1-3; the D is unclear. V gave up 5 bases and J gave up 7 bases, with 15 bases separating them. The length of the CDR3 is 14 residues. Looked up from germline, CDR1 is MNHEY and CDR2 is SVGAGI. Here the CDR3 DNA reads TGTGCCAGCAGTACCCGGGCCCTCTACAACACCATATATTTT. It codes for CASSTRALYNTIYF.

The chain is built from TRBV6-1 and TRBJ2-5; 7 bases align to TRBD2. Germline V CDR1 and CDR2: MNHNS, SASEGT. V trimming: 1 base; J trimming: 7 bases; junction bases outside the gene matches: 12. The CDR3 has 16 amino acids. The CDR3 DNA reads TGTGCCAGCAGTGAAGGGGCGGGGAGGGGATTGGGGACCCAGTACTTC. This gives the protein CASSEGAGRGLGTQYF.

V usage is TRBV11-3 and J usage is TRBJ2-7; a weak D match, TRBD2 (5 bases). Trimming removed 6 bases from V and 5 bases from J, with 8 bases in between. In germline, CDR1 is SGHNT, CDR2 YENEEA. CDR3 size: 11 residues. The CDR3 loop is CASSFGDEQYF. DNA for the CDR3: TGTGCCAGCAGTTTCGGGGACGAGCAGTACTTC.

J is TRBJ1-2 and V is TRBV19, with TRBD1 as a possible D gene (5 bases). The CDR3 runs to 14 residues. V was clipped by 0 bases and J by 3 bases, with 8 bases between them. Per germline, CDR1 LNHDA and CDR2 SQIVND (reference sequence). CDR3 in amino acids: CASSIEGVDYGYTF. The CDR3 nucleotides read TGTGCCAGTAGTATAGAAGGGGTTGACTATGGCTACACCTTC.

This clone was detected only a few times. This sequence joins TRBV6-5 and TRBJ1-2; TRBD1 matches at 7 bases. CDR1 MNHEY and CDR2 SVGAGI come from the germline V gene. This CDR3 is 13 amino acids long. V trimming: 6 bases; J trimming: 8 bases; junction bases outside the gene matches: 9. The CDR3 region is CASSRGTVVGYTF. As DNA, the CDR3 is TGTGCCAGCAGCCGAGGGACAGTCGTCGGCTACACCTTC.

The CDR3 DNA reads TGTGCCAGCAGCCGCCCCAGGGTGCCACCCTACGAGCAGTACTTC. Translation gives CASSRPRVPPYEQYF. The chain has TRBV28 and TRBJ2-7; TRBD1 might be the D (5 bases). CDR1 is MDHEN, CDR2 SYDVKM, per germline. Trimming shortened V by 6 bases and J by 2 bases, and 17 bases separated the two germline ends. The CDR3 has 15 residues.

This clone turned up a few times. This chain links TRBV28 with TRBJ2-3; D ambiguous. Trimming cost V 3 bases and J 2 bases, with 6 bases left between them. Germline CDR1 and CDR2: MDHEN and SYDVKM. The CDR3 totals 13 residues. The CDR3 DNA follows: TGTGCCAGCAGTTTTCCGGACACAGATACGCAGTATTTT. Protein sequence: CASSFPDTDTQYF.

The chain carries TRBV6-5 and TRBJ2-7; 9 bases align to TRBD1. Per the germline V gene, CDR1 is MNHEY and CDR2 is SVGAGI. V shed 5 bases and J 2 bases; nucleotides not matched to a gene: 7. The CDR3 is 15 amino acids. The CDR3 nucleotides read TGTGCCAGCAGTCCCGACAGGGGGTTGACCTACGAGCAGTACTTC. The encoded protein is CASSPDRGLTYEQYF.

The chain recombines TRBV5-1 with TRBJ2-3, with D possibly TRBD1 on 5 matching bases. Trimming removed 5 bases from V and 5 bases from J, with 9 bases in between. The CDR3 loop spans 12 amino acids. Per the germline V gene, CDR1 is SGHRS and CDR2 is YFSETQ. The CDR3 here is CASRQGRDTQYF. The DNA for the CDR3 is TGCGCCAGCAGGCAGGGCCGAGATACGCAGTATTTT. The entire variable domain, with the rest obtained from reference TRBV5-1 and TRBJ2-3, is as follows: KAGVTQTPRYLIKTRGQQVTLSCSPISGHRSVSWYQQTPGQGLQFLFEYFSETQRNKGNFPGRFSGRQFSNSRSEMNVSTLELGDSALYLCASRQGRDTQYFGPGTRLTVL.

This chain joins TRBV2 and TRBJ1-2, with D possibly being TRBD1 (6 bases). CDR1 SNHLY and CDR2 FYNNEI come from the germline V gene. The CDR3 consists of 13 residues. With 6 bases removed from V and 7 bases from J, the gap between germline ends came to 15 bases. For the CDR3, the DNA is TGTGCCAGCAGGAGGACAGCCTCTAGTGGCTACACCTTC. This sequence encodes CASRRTASSGYTF.

This clone appeared once. This sequence joins TRBV10-1 and TRBJ2-7; TRBD1 might be the D (5 bases). Trimming left V 3 bases short and J 5 bases short, with 23 bases between. The germline V gene encodes CDR1 WNHNN and CDR2 SYGVQD (reference sequence). The CDR3 length is 17 residues. The CDR3 DNA follows: TGCGCCAGCAGTGAAATGTTTTTGACAGAGATGGTAGACGAGCAGTACTTC. It specifies CASSEMFLTEMVDEQYF.

The rearrangement joins TRBV6-5 to TRBJ1-4, with D possibly TRBD1 on 5 matching bases. Trimming removed 6 bases at V and 7 bases at J, with 12 bases between. Germline V gene data show CDR1 as MNHEY and CDR2 as SVGAGI. The CDR3 totals 13 residues. DNA for the CDR3: TGTGCCAGCAGATCGGGGGGTGCTGAAAAACTGTTTTTT. Its protein product is CASRSGGAEKLFF.

J is TRBJ2-2 and V is TRBV7-9, with TRBD1 matching 10 bases. V shed 4 bases, J shed 6 bases, and the junction held 8 bases outside the gene matches. This CDR3 is built from 16 residues. The germline V gene encodes CDR1 SEHNR and CDR2 FQNEAQ (reference sequence). The CDR3 bases are TGTGCCAGCAGCTACTCCGGGACAGGGGCCCCCGGGGAGCTGTTTTTT. This gives the protein CASSYSGTGAPGELFF.

This chain connects TRBV7-9 to TRBJ2-2, with D perhaps matching TRBD1 (5 bases). Germline V lookup: CDR1 SEHNR, CDR2 FQNEAQ (reference sequence). Trimming removed 5 bases from V and 1 base from J, with 11 bases in between. The CDR3 is made up of 15 amino acids. In nucleotides, the CDR3 is TGTGCCAGCAGCGACCCGACAGAGAACACCGGGGAGCTGTTTTTT. Residues: CASSDPTENTGELFF.

The table lists this clone with a few counts. The V call is TRBV7-8, the J call TRBJ1-4; TRBD1 agrees at 8 bases. The V gene's germline CDR1 is SGHVS and CDR2 FQNEAQ. Germline trimming cut 5 bases from V and 8 bases from J; bases unmatched to any gene: 10. CDR3 length equals 15 residues. As DNA, the CDR3 is TGTGCCAGCAGCGTAGACAGGGGCGGGTACGAAAAACTGTTTTTT. It codes for CASSVDRGGYEKLFF. The full variable domain, rest sourced from reference TRBV7-8 and TRBJ1-4, is GAGVSQSPRYKVAKRGQDVALRCDPISGHVSLFWYQQALGQGPEFLTYFQNEAQLDKSGLPSDRFFAERPEGSVSTLKIQRTQQEDSAVYLCASSVDRGGYEKLFFGSGTQLSVL.

The chain joins TRBV11-1 to TRBJ1-2; TRBD1 aligns across 9 bases. CDR1 SGHAT and CDR2 FQDESV come from the germline V gene (reference sequence). This CDR3 is 13 amino acids long. J was trimmed by 5 bases and V by 7 bases; bases with no gene match: 5. The CDR3 loop is CASTGTGRYGYTF. The CDR3 bases are TGTGCCAGCACGGGGACAGGGAGATATGGCTACACCTTC.

The V gene is TRBV28, the J gene TRBJ2-7; D may be TRBD1 or TRBD2 (5 bases each). Trimming took off 2 bases at V and 2 bases at J, with 13 bases between the two ends. Per germline, CDR1 MDHEN and CDR2 SYDVKM. The CDR3 loop spans 15 amino acids. The CDR3 spells CASSLGIGTPYEQYF. The CDR3 bases are TGTGCCAGCAGTTTAGGAATTGGGACCCCCTACGAGCAGTACTTC.

As regards this clone: The same CDR3 is also encoded by other DNA sequences in this sample. V gene TRBV7-2 combines with J gene TRBJ1-1, with D possibly being TRBD1 (5 bases). V was pared by 2 bases and J by 4 bases, with 8 bases between. The CDR3 has 13 amino acids. Germline CDR1 and CDR2: SGHTA and FQGNSA. The CDR3 coding sequence is TGTGCCAGCAGCTTATGGGGGACCACTGAAGCTTTCTTT. This gives the protein CASSLWGTTEAFF.

This chain links TRBV5-1 with TRBJ2-2; D uncertain. CDR1 is SGHRS and CDR2 is YFSETQ in the germline V gene. CDR3 length: 16 residues. The V end was cut by 0 bases, the J end by 0 bases, with 9 bases between. CDR3 sequence (DNA): TGCGCCAGCAGCTTGGGCAGGCAAGCGAACACCGGGGAGCTGTTTTTT. It encodes CASSLGRQANTGELFF.

The chain recombines TRBV6-5 with TRBJ1-1; TRBD1 aligns across 9 bases. Germline CDR1 reads MNHEY; CDR2 reads SVGAGI. V lost 6 bases, J lost 1 base, and 6 bases stayed unmatched. This CDR3 comprises 15 residues. The CDR3 bases are TGTGCCAGCAGCGACAGGGGGTGGGGGAACACTGAAGCTTTCTTT. Translating gives CASSDRGWGNTEAFF.

This clone was found a few times. The chain joins TRBV7-8 to TRBJ2-3; D gene unclear. The length of the CDR3 is 15 residues. Germline V gene sequence: CDR1 SGHVS, CDR2 FQNEAQ. Trimming stripped 5 bases from V and 2 bases from J, with 14 bases between. CDR3 protein: CASSPSHYDTDTQYF. The DNA for the CDR3 is TGTGCCAGCAGCCCGTCCCACTACGACACAGATACGCAGTATTTT.

J is TRBJ2-7 and V is TRBV13, with D tentatively TRBD1 (5 bases). V lost 2 bases to trimming and J lost 6 bases, with 11 bases between them. Looked up from germline, CDR1 is PRHDT and CDR2 is FYEKMQ (reference sequence). This CDR3 is 13 amino acids long. The CDR3 region is CASSLSGIAEQYF. Here the CDR3 DNA reads TGTGCCAGCAGCTTATCAGGGATCGCCGAGCAGTACTTC.

CDR3 sequence (DNA): TGTGCCAGCAGCTTAGCAGGGACAGACTACGAGCAGTACTTC. Translating gives CASSLAGTDYEQYF. The rearrangement uses TRBV7-2 and TRBJ2-7; TRBD1 agrees at 7 bases. J lost 3 bases, V lost 0 bases, and 2 bases had no gene match. CDR3 length: 14 amino acids. CDR1 is SGHTA and CDR2 is FQGNSA in the germline V gene.

V usage is TRBV2 and J usage is TRBJ2-5; 12 positions match TRBD2. Germline V gene data show CDR1 as SNHLY and CDR2 as FYNNEI. V was clipped by 5 bases and J by 7 bases; unmatched bases: 8. CDR3 length equals 15 residues. Here the CDR3 reads CASSPRLAGARTQYF. The CDR3 bases are TGTGCCAGCAGTCCAAGACTAGCGGGGGCCCGGACCCAGTACTTC. Full variable domain (outside the CDR3, taken from reference TRBV2 and TRBJ2-5): EPEVTQTPSHQVTQMGQEVILRCVPISNHLYFYWYRQILGQKVEFLVSFYNNEISEKSEIFDDQFSVERPDGSNFTLKIRSTKLEDSAMYFCASSPRLAGARTQYFGPGTRLLVL.

This sequence joins TRBV18 and TRBJ2-3, with 7 bases aligning to TRBD2. This CDR3 is built from 13 residues. J was trimmed by 6 bases and V by 0 bases; bases with no gene match: 0. CDR1 is KGHSH and CDR2 is LQKENI in the germline V gene. CDR3 nucleotide sequence: TGTGCCAGCTCACCACCCGGGAGGGATACGCAGTATTTT. It encodes CASSPPGRDTQYF.